The 14 T cell receptor beta chains listed next were all sequenced from one sample in a study of T cell repertoires in cytomegalovirus infection. In TCRdb, the reads were re-called with MiXCR into one record per CDR3 protein. The repertoire holds 550,000 to 700,000 distinct CDR3 sequences, with around two fifths as singletons. Their target antigens are unknown. The sample consisted of cultured PBMCs, taken from culture after CMV antigen stimulation. These receptors originate from a human donor in good health (CMV status not recorded). Some clones in this sample may be carry-over from other donors' samples.

As regards this clonotype: Its ends do not fully match the called genes, so a read error is possible. The rearrangement joins TRBV7-8 to TRBJ1-6; tentatively, D is TRBD1 (5 bases). The germline V gene encodes CDR1 SGHVS and CDR2 FQNEAQ. There are 15 residues in the CDR3. DNA of the CDR3: TGTGCCAGCAGACCGATGAAGGGGCCAATCCCCCCCGCGGTTTTT. Amino acids: CASRPMKGPIPPAVF.

The gene calls are TRBV28 and TRBJ2-7; 8 bases map to TRBD2. Germline V CDR1 and CDR2: MDHEN, SYDVKM. The CDR3 extends over 17 amino acids. Trimming cost V 4 bases and J 0 bases; bases outside gene matches: 11. The CDR3 region is CASSSTGTRHNSYEQYF. As DNA, the CDR3 is TGTGCCAGCAGTTCGACCGGGACTAGGCATAACTCCTACGAGCAGTACTTC. The variable domain in full, with the rest retrieved from reference TRBV28 and TRBJ2-7, is DVKVTQSSRYLVKRTGEKVFLECVQDMDHENMFWYRQDPGLGLRLIYFSYDVKMKEKGDIPEGYSVSREKKERFSLILESASTNQTSMYLCASSSTGTRHNSYEQYFGPGTRLTVT.

V gene TRBV6-1 combines with J gene TRBJ2-5; 12 nucleotides line up with TRBD2. With 6 bases clipped from V and 4 bases from J, the junction kept 18 bases outside the gene matches. The CDR3 covers 19 residues. Germline values: CDR1 MNHNS, CDR2 SASEGT. CDR3 amino acids: CASREEVLAGGRGAETQYF. CDR3 nucleotides: TGTGCCAGCAGGGAGGAGGTTCTAGCGGGGGGGAGGGGGGCAGAGACCCAGTACTTC.

This clonotype was seen more than once but under ten times. The V gene is TRBV7-6, the J gene TRBJ1-3, with D possibly matching TRBD1 (6 bases). V was trimmed by 5 bases and J by 0 bases, leaving 11 bases between them. The CDR3 has 15 residues. Per germline, CDR1 SGHVS and CDR2 FNYEAQ. The CDR3 loop is CASSQQGFSGNTIYF. CDR3 nucleotides: TGTGCCAGCAGCCAACAGGGATTCTCTGGAAACACCATATATTTT.

The CDR3 is CASSQDATGVSGYTF. As DNA, the CDR3 is TGTGCCAGCAGCCAAGATGCGACAGGGGTTTCTGGCTACACCTTC. The chain recombines TRBV3-1 with TRBJ1-2; the match to TRBD1 covers 8 bases. Germline CDR1 reads LGHDT; CDR2 reads YNNKEL (reference sequence). V gave up 0 bases and J gave up 7 bases; unmatched junction bases: 7. This CDR3 has 15 residues.

This clonotype turned up a few times. The rearrangement joins TRBV7-2 to TRBJ2-7, with 11 bases fitting TRBD2. V was pared by 2 bases and J by 3 bases, with 6 bases of the junction left unmatched. The germline V gene encodes CDR1 SGHTA and CDR2 FQGNSA. This CDR3 is 16 amino acids long. The CDR3 loop reads CASSLLAGGTDYEQYF. CDR3 bases: TGTGCCAGCAGCTTACTAGCGGGGGGCACAGACTACGAGCAGTACTTC.

This chain joins TRBV7-9 and TRBJ2-4; possibly TRBD2 for D (6 bases). This CDR3 has 15 residues. Between the trimmed V and J ends, which lost 4 bases and 4 bases, there was a span of 14 bases. Germline loops: CDR1 SEHNR, CDR2 FQNEAQ (reference sequence). CDR3 DNA sequence: TGTGCCAGCAGCTGGACCGGGACTTCGAAAAACATTCAGTACTTC. It encodes CASSWTGTSKNIQYF.

The CDR3 region is CASSAQGPIAKNIQYF. The CDR3 DNA reads as TGTGCCAGCAGTGCCCAAGGACCTATAGCCAAAAACATTCAGTACTTC. This chain links TRBV6-2 or TRBV6-3 with TRBJ2-4; D remains unclear. Trimming took off 5 bases at V and 0 bases at J, with 14 bases between the two ends. The CDR3 totals 16 residues. Germline loops: CDR1 MNHEY, CDR2 SVGEGT.

The V and J genes are TRBV12-3 or TRBV12-4 and TRBJ1-2; D is possibly TRBD1 (6 bases). CDR3 length: 13 residues. The V and J ends lost 3 bases and 5 bases respectively, with 10 bases between them. The DNA of the CDR3 is TGTGCCAGCAGTTTTGGGGGCCGGTATGGCTACACCTTC. Translated: CASSFGGRYGYTF.

The chain uses TRBV6-6 and TRBJ2-1; 10 nucleotides line up with TRBD2. This CDR3 region has 16 residues. Germline V lookup: CDR1 MNHNY, CDR2 SVGAGI (reference sequence). Germline trimming cut 0 bases from V and 7 bases from J; bases unmatched to any gene: 6. The CDR3 DNA follows: TGTGCCAGCAGTTACTCGGTCCTAGCGGGGGTGAATGAGCAGTTCTTC. Its protein is CASSYSVLAGVNEQFF.

The chain couples TRBV10-3 to TRBJ2-5; weak D call: TRBD1 (6 bases). Germline CDR1 ENHRY, CDR2 SYGVKD. This CDR3 spans 14 amino acids. V lost 2 bases to trimming and J lost 0 bases, with 7 bases between them. The CDR3 DNA sequence: TGTGCCATCAGTGAGAACAGGGACCAAGAGACCCAGTACTTC. Its protein is CAISENRDQETQYF.

The rearrangement uses TRBV5-1 and TRBJ2-1, with TRBD2 as a possible D gene (6 bases). Per the germline V gene, CDR1 is SGHRS and CDR2 is YFSETQ. V was trimmed by 4 bases and J by 4 bases, leaving 12 bases between them. The CDR3 totals 14 residues. CDR3: CASSQGLTYNEQFF. The CDR3 DNA is TGCGCCAGCAGCCAGGGACTGACGTACAATGAGCAGTTCTTC.

This chain joins TRBV6-2 or TRBV6-3 and TRBJ2-1, with D maybe TRBD2 (6 bases). Trimming removed 6 bases from V and 15 bases from J, with 27 bases in between. This CDR3 is built from 15 residues. The germline V gene has CDR1 MNHEY and CDR2 SVGEGT. The CDR3 DNA reads TGTGCCAGCAGCAGCCGGGACTTAAAGACAAGAAGTGGGTTCTTC. Its protein is CASSSRDLKTRSGFF.

The chain carries TRBV7-2 and TRBJ1-2; D ambiguous. CDR1 is SGHTA, CDR2 FQGNSA, per germline. This CDR3 contains 13 residues. V shed 1 base and J shed 6 bases, with 9 bases lying between them. The DNA for the CDR3 is TGTGCCAGCAGCTTAGGCCAGGAAGATGGCTACACCTTC. Residues: CASSLGQEDGYTF.